These 12 T cell receptor beta chains share one sample of origin, sequenced in a study of cytomegalovirus exposure and HLA in healthy donors. Both 60 Vbeta primers and 13 Jbeta primers went into the PCR. This table comes from immunoSEQ multiplex PCR, and its TCRdb copy is limited to in-frame clones, with some not included. The table records fewer than 150,000 clones, about four fifths of them present only once. The sample consisted of PBMCs. All receptors come from a man between 25 and 39 years old in good health and CMV-seronegative.

V usage is TRBV2 and J usage is TRBJ2-1, with 8 bases matching TRBD2. The CDR3 totals 15 residues. Per germline, CDR1 SNHLY and CDR2 FYNNEI. The trim removed 8 bases at V and 3 bases at J, leaving 9 bases unmatched. CDR3 loop: CASPKRERGYNEQFF. DNA for the CDR3: TGTGCCAGCCCAAAGCGGGAGCGAGGCTACAATGAGCAGTTCTTC.

The chain couples TRBV28 to TRBJ1-1; 7 bases agree with TRBD1. Germline values: CDR1 MDHEN, CDR2 SYDVKM. V was clipped by 8 bases and J by 13 bases; unmatched bases: 10. This CDR3 region has 11 residues. CDR3: CASRDSRNIFF. CDR3 sequence (DNA): TGTGCCAGCCGGGACAGCCGGAATATTTTCTTT.

The chain is built from TRBV27 and TRBJ2-3, with 9 positions matching TRBD2. The germline V gene encodes CDR1 MNHEY and CDR2 SMNVEV (reference sequence). The CDR3 has 16 residues. V trimming: 3 bases; J trimming: 2 bases; junction bases outside the gene matches: 6. CDR3 amino acids: CASSFLLAGNTDTQYF. The DNA of the CDR3 is TGTGCCAGCAGTTTCTTGCTAGCGGGGAACACAGATACGCAGTATTTT.

The chain links TRBV6-6 to TRBJ2-5; 15 bases fit TRBD2. CDR3 length equals 16 residues. Germline loops: CDR1 MNHNY, CDR2 SVGAGI (reference sequence). CDR3 coding DNA: TGTGCAGCGGGCCGGGGACTAGCGGGAGGCCAAGAGACCCAGTACTTC. Its protein product is CAAGRGLAGGQETQYF.

The CDR3 bases are TGTGCCAGCAGTGTGGGGGCCGTAGAGACCCAGTACTTC. This encodes CASSVGAVETQYF. The gene calls are TRBV25-1 and TRBJ2-5; a weak D match, TRBD1 (6 bases). Germline values: CDR1 MGHDK, CDR2 SYGVNS. Trimming removed 4 bases from V and 4 bases from J, with 10 bases in between. The CDR3 is made up of 13 amino acids.

There are a few counts of this clone. This chain joins TRBV5-4 and TRBJ1-4, with 9 positions matching TRBD1. CDR3 length: 15 residues. J gave up 4 bases and V 4 bases, and 5 bases lay outside the gene matches. From germline, CDR1 is SGHNT and CDR2 YYREEE (reference sequence). CDR3 in amino acids: CASSQSTGGNEKLFF. CDR3 sequence (DNA): TGTGCCAGCAGCCAATCGACAGGGGGTAATGAAAAACTGTTTTTT.

The gene calls are TRBV5-1 and TRBJ1-2; TRBD1 matches 7 bases. V was clipped by 3 bases and J by 7 bases; unmatched bases: 15. CDR3 length: 16 amino acids. From germline, CDR1 is SGHRS and CDR2 YFSETQ. The CDR3, as DNA: TGCGCCAGCAGCTCCACTGACAGGGTCAAGGAAAGTGGCTACACCTTC. Amino acids: CASSSTDRVKESGYTF. The variable domain in full, completed from reference TRBV5-1 and TRBJ1-2, reads KAGVTQTPRYLIKTRGQQVTLSCSPISGHRSVSWYQQTPGQGLQFLFEYFSETQRNKGNFPGRFSGRQFSNSRSEMNVSTLELGDSALYLCASSSTDRVKESGYTFGSGTRLTVV.

The rearrangement uses TRBV28 and TRBJ2-5; tentatively, D is TRBD2 (6 bases). Trimming removed 1 base at V and 3 bases at J, with 24 bases between. CDR1 and CDR2 (germline): MDHEN, SYDVKM. CDR3 size: 19 residues. This CDR3 is CASSLSWGSVAEEKETQYF. As DNA, the CDR3 is TGTGCCAGCAGTTTATCATGGGGGTCGGTAGCGGAAGAAAAAGAGACCCAGTACTTC.

The chain couples TRBV6-1 to TRBJ2-3, with D perhaps TRBD1 (5 bases). Trimming cost V 8 bases and J 2 bases, with 14 bases left between them. The CDR3 loop spans 14 amino acids. CDR1 and CDR2 from the germline V gene are MNHNS and SASEGT. This CDR3 reads CASSEWGHTDTQYF. The CDR3 region has the DNA TGTGCCAGCTCCGAGTGGGGCCACACAGATACGCAGTATTTT.

This clone was observed a few times. DNA of the CDR3: TGTGCCACCATAGAGTACAGCCCTAATTCACCCCTCCACTTT. Amino acid sequence: CATIEYSPNSPLHF. The J gene is TRBJ1-6, the V gene TRBV7-9, with D unresolved. The length of the CDR3 is 14 residues. Germline V CDR1 and CDR2: SEHNR, FQNEAQ (reference sequence). With 10 bases removed from V and 6 bases from J, the gap between germline ends came to 16 bases.

V and J are TRBV19 and TRBJ2-7, with TRBD1 matching over 8 bases. The germline gives CDR1 LNHDA, CDR2 SQIVND (reference sequence). There are 14 residues in the CDR3. After removal of 10 bases from V and 0 bases from J, the junction contained 8 bases not matched to a gene. The CDR3, as DNA: TGTGCCACCTCGGGACAGGCCGGCTCCTACGAGCAGTACTTC. Translating gives CATSGQAGSYEQYF.

The chain recombines TRBV10-3 with TRBJ1-2, with TRBD1 matching over 9 bases. Trimming removed 5 bases from V and 0 bases from J; junction bases left unmatched: 4. Germline loops: CDR1 ENHRY, CDR2 SYGVKD. The CDR3 is 15 residues long. The CDR3 DNA follows: TGTGCCATCAGTAGGGACAGGGATACTAACTATGGCTACACCTTC. Its translation is CAISRDRDTNYGYTF.